The 30 T cell receptor beta chains below were found in one sample sequenced in a study of T-cell reconstitution after alpha-beta-depleted transplantation in children. Preparation of the TCRbeta library was carried out with unique molecular identifiers. Each CDR3 protein gets one entry after TCRdb re-called the PCR reads with MiXCR. Of fewer than 550,000 distinct CDR3 sequences in the sample, roughly a tenth were seen once. Sequenced material: PBMCs, taken before TCRalphabeta/CD19-depleted stem cell transplant. Source of these receptors: a child aged 2-15 years with inherited bone marrow failure, due to receive a stem cell transplant.

This clonotype has a count of ten or more. V and J are TRBV7-2 and TRBJ2-7, with D maybe TRBD2 (5 bases). Trimming took 2 bases from V and 4 from J, leaving 6 bases between them. This CDR3 has 12 residues. Germline lookup yields CDR1 SGHTA and CDR2 FQGNSA. The CDR3 DNA is TGTGCCAGCAGCTTATCGGGATACGAGCAGTACTTC. Amino acids: CASSLSGYEQYF.

This clonotype has more than one count but fewer than ten. The rearrangement joins TRBV27 to TRBJ2-5; D is unresolved. Trimming stripped 2 bases from V and 1 base from J, with 8 bases between. This CDR3 region has 14 residues. Germline-derived CDR1 and CDR2 are MNHEY and SMNVEV (reference sequence). The CDR3 region is CASSLVGIQETQYF. Here the CDR3 DNA reads TGTGCCAGCAGTTTAGTGGGGATCCAAGAGACCCAGTACTTC.

Many counts were recorded for this clonotype. The chain recombines TRBV11-2 with TRBJ2-7; D gene uncertain. Per the germline V gene, CDR1 is SGHAT and CDR2 is FQNNGV. V lost 5 bases and J lost 11, with 25 bases in between. The CDR3 has 15 residues. CDR3 amino acids: CASSPRDSDLLLKYF. CDR3 coding DNA: TGTGCCAGCAGCCCTCGCGATTCAGACCTTCTTCTGAAGTACTTC.

V gene TRBV7-2 combines with J gene TRBJ2-7, with D uncertain. The CDR3 runs to 15 residues. Trimming cost V 2 bases and J 5 bases, with 16 bases left between them. CDR1 and CDR2 from the germline V gene are SGHTA and FQGNSA. DNA of the CDR3: TGTGCCAGCAGCTTACCGCAGCGTTCTTGGGACGAGCAGTACTTC. Translation: CASSLPQRSWDEQYF.

At least ten counts were recorded for this clonotype. The rearrangement uses TRBV20-1 and TRBJ2-3; 11 bases fit TRBD2. Losses at the gene ends were 0 bases for V and 5 bases for J; bases not matched to a gene: 13. In germline, CDR1 is DFQATT, CDR2 SNEGSKA (reference sequence). The CDR3 consists of 18 residues. The CDR3 reads CSARDYRELAGVRDTQYF. The CDR3 nucleotides are TGCAGTGCTAGAGATTACAGGGAACTAGCGGGAGTGAGAGATACGCAGTATTTT.

This clonotype has a count of ten or more. The V call is TRBV27, the J call TRBJ1-5, with D perhaps TRBD1 (6 bases). Germline V CDR1 and CDR2: MNHEY, SMNVEV (reference sequence). V shed 1 base and J shed 2 bases, with 18 bases lying between them. The CDR3 is 18 amino acids. CDR3 protein: CASSLWGPRETGNQPQHF. The CDR3, as DNA: TGTGCCAGCAGTTTATGGGGGCCCAGGGAAACGGGCAATCAGCCCCAGCATTTT.

This clonotype was counted many times. J is TRBJ2-3 and V is TRBV10-3, with a tentative D call TRBD2 (7 bases). The length of the CDR3 is 14 residues. V lost 11 bases to trimming and J lost 4 bases, with 19 bases between them. Germline CDR1 is ENHRY and CDR2 is SYGVKD. In nucleotides, the CDR3 is TGTGCCGCTGCAAGCAGCGGGACACCAGATACGCAGTATTTT. Translating it yields CAAASSGTPDTQYF.

Note on this clonotype: With a much larger clone just one base away, this may be a read error. The chain recombines TRBV20-1 with TRBJ2-3; TRBD2 agrees at 7 bases. The CDR3 is made up of 15 amino acids. Per the germline V gene, CDR1 is DFQATT and CDR2 is SNEGSKA (reference sequence). This CDR3 is CSANLGGRRADTQDF. The CDR3 DNA follows: TGCAGTGCTAACCTGGGCGGGAGACGCGCAGATACGCAGGATTTT.

CDR3 in DNA: TGTGCCAGCAGTAATGGAGGAATTGGCTACACCTTC. This codes for CASSNGGIGYTF. V gene TRBV6-2 or TRBV6-3 combines with J gene TRBJ1-2; D gene unclear. V lost 5 bases, J lost 7 bases, and 11 bases lay in between. The CDR3 totals 12 residues. Germline loops: CDR1 MNHEY, CDR2 SVGEGT.

Ten or more counts support this clonotype. The chain uses TRBV18 and TRBJ2-1, with D tentatively TRBD1 (6 bases). V shed 2 bases and J shed 4 bases, with 9 bases lying between them. The CDR3 covers 14 residues. CDR1 is KGHSH, CDR2 LQKENI, per germline. The CDR3 sequence is CASSPNRAYNEQFF. DNA of the CDR3: TGTGCCAGCTCACCAAACAGGGCGTACAATGAGCAGTTCTTC.

This clonotype was counted only a few times. This rearrangement joins TRBV20-1 to TRBJ1-2; TRBD1 agrees at 10 bases. There are 14 residues in the CDR3. Germline V gives CDR1 DFQATT, CDR2 SNEGSKA (reference sequence). Trimming at V came to 7 bases and at J to 4 bases, leaving 9 bases not matched to a gene. The CDR3: CSVLETGGVYGYTF. DNA for the CDR3: TGCAGTGTCTTAGAGACAGGGGGCGTCTATGGCTACACCTTC.

This clonotype was seen repeatedly, ten times or more. Here the CDR3 DNA reads TGTGCCAGCAGTTCCGACCCGACTAGCGGAGCTTTTGACGGGGAGCTGTTTTTT. Translation gives CASSSDPTSGAFDGELFF. This chain joins TRBV12-3 or TRBV12-4 and TRBJ2-2, with 9 bases that match TRBD2. Trimming at V came to 4 bases and at J to 7 bases, leaving 16 bases not matched to a gene. There are 18 residues in the CDR3.

In its sample, this clonotype was seen many times. This chain connects TRBV6-5 to TRBJ2-5; D perhaps matches TRBD2 (6 bases). V lost 0 bases and J 1 base, leaving 12 bases between the germline ends. CDR3 length equals 16 residues. Germline-derived CDR1 and CDR2 are MNHEY and SVGAGI. The CDR3 DNA sequence: TGTGCCAGCAGTTACTCGGGGGGTTTCGGCCAAGAGACCCAGTACTTC. This translates into CASSYSGGFGQETQYF.

Written as DNA, the CDR3 is TGTGCCAGCTCTGCCTCTGGAAGCGGGACCACCGGGGAGCTGTTTTTT. Its protein product is CASSASGSGTTGELFF. The chain is built from TRBV5-4 and TRBJ2-2; 7 positions match TRBD2. V dropped 7 bases and J dropped 4; count of bases not matched to a gene: 13. Looked up from germline, CDR1 is SGHNT and CDR2 is YYREEE (reference sequence). CDR3 length: 16 residues.

This sequence joins TRBV28 and TRBJ2-7; D gene unclear. The V end lost 3 bases, the J end lost 5 bases, and 14 bases lay between the germline ends. The CDR3 consists of 14 residues. The germline CDR1 and CDR2 sequences are MDHEN and SYDVKM. CDR3 in amino acids: CASSLRLRSHEQYF. CDR3 bases: TGTGCCAGCAGTTTGAGGCTCCGGAGCCACGAGCAGTACTTC.

This clonotype was detected only a few times. The V and J genes are TRBV4-3 and TRBJ2-2; D might be TRBD1 or TRBD2, each matching 5 bases. CDR3 size: 17 residues. The V end lost 6 bases, the J end lost 1 base, and 18 bases lay between the germline ends. Per germline, CDR1 LGHNA and CDR2 YSLEER. The chain's CDR3 is CASSRLTGTGNTGELFF. DNA for the CDR3: TGCGCCAGCAGTCGATTGACCGGGACGGGGAACACCGGGGAGCTGTTTTTT.

This clonotype was recorded at least ten times. The chain links TRBV29-1 to TRBJ2-1, with D maybe TRBD1 (5 bases). Trimming pared 2 bases from V and 12 bases from J, leaving 14 bases between. This CDR3 comprises 12 residues. Germline V lookup: CDR1 SQVTM, CDR2 ANQGSEA. CDR3 residues: CSVESLGVGQFF. The DNA for the CDR3 is TGCAGCGTTGAAAGTTTAGGGGTAGGGCAGTTCTTC.

This clonotype came up many times. V usage is TRBV10-3 and J usage is TRBJ1-4, with 10 bases identical to TRBD1. Germline values: CDR1 ENHRY, CDR2 SYGVKD. V lost 4 bases to trimming and J lost 6 bases; unmatched junction nucleotides: 5. There are 15 residues in the CDR3. The CDR3 bases are TGTGCCATCAGTGGCCGGACAGGGGGTGATGAAAAACTGTTTTTT. Its protein is CAISGRTGGDEKLFF.

This clonotype has just a few counts. The chain couples TRBV5-1 to TRBJ1-6; D remains unclear. CDR1 SGHRS and CDR2 YFSETQ come from the germline V gene. The CDR3 runs to 14 residues. The V end was cut by 0 bases, the J end by 10 bases, with 11 bases between. This chain's CDR3 is CASSLAGFGSPLHF. The CDR3 DNA follows: TGCGCCAGCAGCTTGGCGGGGTTTGGGTCACCCCTCCACTTT.

This clonotype was detected many times. V gene TRBV29-1 combines with J gene TRBJ2-1; possibly TRBD2 for D (6 bases). Trimming pared 5 bases from V and 3 bases from J, leaving 20 bases between. The CDR3 spans 16 residues. In germline, CDR1 is SQVTM, CDR2 ANQGSEA. Here the CDR3 reads CSVLISEAGFYNEQFF. CDR3 nucleotides: TGCAGCGTTTTGATCTCCGAAGCGGGTTTCTACAATGAGCAGTTCTTC.

This clonotype was counted ten times or more. The rearrangement uses TRBV5-6 and TRBJ2-7, with D maybe TRBD2 (5 bases). CDR1 and CDR2 (germline): SGHDT, YYEEEE. Trimming stripped 0 bases from V and 7 bases from J, with 11 bases between. This CDR3 contains 13 residues. CDR3 loop: CASSLAGLEEQYF. Written as DNA, the CDR3 is TGTGCCAGCAGCTTGGCCGGACTGGAAGAGCAGTACTTC.

The sample holds many counts of this clonotype. The chain uses TRBV7-8 and TRBJ2-5; D unclear. The CDR3 spans 12 residues. V lost 2 bases and J 10 bases, leaving 11 bases between the germline ends. Per germline, CDR1 SGHVS and CDR2 FQNEAQ. CDR3 sequence reads: CASSLSLPVQYF. For the CDR3, the DNA is TGTGCCAGCAGCTTAAGTCTCCCGGTCCAGTACTTC.

As for this clonotype: With a much larger clone just one base away, this may be a read error. CDR3 DNA sequence: TGCAGCGATGATATCTGGACCGGGGAGCTGTTTTTT. This translates into CSDDIWTGELFF. The chain couples TRBV29-1 to TRBJ2-2, with D uncertain. The CDR3 extends over 12 amino acids. CDR1 is SQVTM and CDR2 is ANQGSEA in the germline V gene. V dropped 7 bases and J dropped 5 bases, with 11 bases sitting between them.

The sample holds a few counts of this clonotype. The chain has TRBV10-3 and TRBJ2-2; D call uncertain. With 7 bases removed from V and 7 bases from J, the gap between germline ends came to 7 bases. This CDR3 has 11 residues. Germline lookup yields CDR1 ENHRY and CDR2 SYGVKD. The DNA for the CDR3 is TGTGCCATCACTTTTCACGGGGAGCTGTTTTTT. This encodes CAITFHGELFF.

This clonotype was detected only a few times. The V and J genes are TRBV29-1 and TRBJ2-1; D is unresolved. The CDR3 length is 10 residues. Germline CDR1 reads SQVTM; CDR2 reads ANQGSEA. The germline V and J ends were trimmed by 6 bases and 7 bases, with 7 bases remaining between them. CDR3 DNA sequence: TGCAGCGTGTCGGGTAATGAGCAGTTCTTC. It is translated as CSVSGNEQFF.

There are many counts of this clonotype. One junction end does not reproduce the germline sequence, and a read error may be involved. The rearrangement joins TRBV5-1 to TRBJ2-7; D remains unclear. The germline CDR1 and CDR2 sequences are SGHRS and YFSETQ. This CDR3 is built from 12 residues. CDR3 sequence (DNA): TGTGCCAGCAGCCTGGACGGCTACGAGCAGTACTTC. Encoded protein: CASSLDGYEQYF.

This clonotype has a count of ten or more. The chain carries TRBV19 and TRBJ2-1, with 9 bases identical to TRBD2. With 3 bases clipped from V and 6 bases from J, the junction kept 6 bases outside the gene matches. From germline, CDR1 is LNHDA and CDR2 SQIVND (reference sequence). The CDR3 contains 15 residues. The CDR3 DNA sequence: TGTGCCAGTAGTATTAGCGGGAGAATCGGCAATGAGCAGTTCTTC. Its translation: CASSISGRIGNEQFF.

This clonotype has ten or more counts. This rearrangement joins TRBV20-1 to TRBJ2-1, with TRBD1 as a possible D gene (5 bases). The germline V and J ends were trimmed by 6 bases and 10 bases, with 16 bases remaining between them. This CDR3 comprises 12 residues. The V gene's germline CDR1 is DFQATT and CDR2 SNEGSKA (reference sequence). This chain's CDR3 is CSANDRIWEQFF. As DNA, the CDR3 is TGCAGTGCCAACGACAGAATATGGGAGCAGTTCTTC.

Worth noting for this clonotype: A much larger clonotype is one base distant, so this may be a read error. The chain combines TRBV13 with TRBJ1-3, with D possibly being TRBD1 (5 bases). The V end was cut by 5 bases, the J end by 2 bases, with 13 bases between. The CDR3 is 15 amino acids. The V gene's germline CDR1 is PRHDT and CDR2 FYEKMQ (reference sequence). CDR3 DNA: TGTGCCAGCAGCGGGACGGGCCCAACTGGAAACACCATATATTTT. Protein product: CASSGTGPTGNTIYF.

This sequence joins TRBV3-1 and TRBJ2-2, with TRBD1 matching over 8 bases. After removal of 5 bases from V and 6 bases from J, the junction contained 5 bases not matched to a gene. The CDR3 runs to 14 residues. Germline CDR1 LGHDT, CDR2 YNNKEL (reference sequence). CDR3 in amino acids: CASSLQGVAGELFF. CDR3 bases: TGTGCCAGCAGCTTACAGGGGGTTGCCGGGGAGCTGTTTTTT.